The T cell receptor (beta chain) described here comes from a study of blood T cell repertoires in COVID-19. Study-wide context: Acute-phase and convalescent COVID-19 samples originated in the United States, Italy and Spain. Sample material is recorded as cDNA or gDNA derived from T cells, B-cell-depleted T cells, or PBMCs.

The germline gives CDR1 MGHDK, CDR2 SYGVNS. There are 14 residues in the CDR3. V lost 3 bases and J lost 6, with 12 bases in between. In the source study's methods: Reference gene primer amplification yielded estimated nucleated cell counts. The table came from immunoSEQ multiplex PCR; TCRdb's copy has only in-frame clones and leaves some out. V and J calls and clone size follow that table, whereas D and trimming were derived from the DNA. Of about 65,000 clones in the sample, 93% were seen once. The TCR originated in a man in his 70s with active COVID-19. Specimen: peripheral blood. J is TRBJ2-1 and V is TRBV25-1, with a tentative D call TRBD2 (5 bases). The CDR3 DNA sequence: TGTGCCAGCAGTGAGCCCCGGGATACCAATGAGCAGTTCTTC. Amino acid sequence: CASSEPRDTNEQFF.